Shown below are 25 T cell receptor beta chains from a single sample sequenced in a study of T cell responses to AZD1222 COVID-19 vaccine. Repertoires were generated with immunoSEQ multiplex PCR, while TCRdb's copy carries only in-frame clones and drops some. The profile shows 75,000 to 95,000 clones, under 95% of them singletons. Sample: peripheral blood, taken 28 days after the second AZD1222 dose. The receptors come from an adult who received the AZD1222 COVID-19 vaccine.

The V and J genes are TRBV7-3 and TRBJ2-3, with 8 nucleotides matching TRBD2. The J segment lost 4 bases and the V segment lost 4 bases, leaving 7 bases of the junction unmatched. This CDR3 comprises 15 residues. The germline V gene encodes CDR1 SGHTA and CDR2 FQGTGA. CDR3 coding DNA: TGTGCCAGCAGCTCCGAGCGGGAGCAGCCAGATACGCAGTATTTT. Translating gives CASSSEREQPDTQYF.

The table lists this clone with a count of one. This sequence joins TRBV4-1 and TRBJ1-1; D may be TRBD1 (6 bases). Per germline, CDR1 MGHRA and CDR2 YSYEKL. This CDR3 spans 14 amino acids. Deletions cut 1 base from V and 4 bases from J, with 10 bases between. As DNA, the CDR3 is TGCGCCAGCAGCCAAGCGGGGGGGCTCACTGAAGCTTTCTTT. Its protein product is CASSQAGGLTEAFF.

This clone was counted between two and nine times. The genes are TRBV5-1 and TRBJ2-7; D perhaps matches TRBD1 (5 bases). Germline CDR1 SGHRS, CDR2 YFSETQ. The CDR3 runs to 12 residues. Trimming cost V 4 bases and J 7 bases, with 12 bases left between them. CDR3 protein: CASSIDSREQYF. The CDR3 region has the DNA TGCGCCAGCAGCATCGACAGTCGGGAGCAGTACTTC.

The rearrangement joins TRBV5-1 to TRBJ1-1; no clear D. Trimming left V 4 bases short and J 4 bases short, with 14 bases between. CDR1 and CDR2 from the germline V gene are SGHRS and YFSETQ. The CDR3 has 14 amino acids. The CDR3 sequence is CASSPQVSPTEAFF. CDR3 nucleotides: TGCGCCAGCAGCCCCCAGGTCAGCCCCACTGAAGCTTTCTTT.

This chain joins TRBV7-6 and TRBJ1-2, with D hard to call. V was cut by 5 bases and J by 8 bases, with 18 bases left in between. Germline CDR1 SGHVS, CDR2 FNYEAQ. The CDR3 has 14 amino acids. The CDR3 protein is CASSPYPKDGGYTF. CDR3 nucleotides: TGTGCCAGCAGCCCATACCCGAAGGATGGAGGCTACACCTTC.

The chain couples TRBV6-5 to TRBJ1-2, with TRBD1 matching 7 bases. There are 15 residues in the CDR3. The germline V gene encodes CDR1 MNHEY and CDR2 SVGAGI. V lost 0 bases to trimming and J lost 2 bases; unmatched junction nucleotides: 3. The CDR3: CASSYSLTGNYGYTF. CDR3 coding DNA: TGTGCCAGCAGTTACTCGTTGACAGGGAACTATGGCTACACCTTC.

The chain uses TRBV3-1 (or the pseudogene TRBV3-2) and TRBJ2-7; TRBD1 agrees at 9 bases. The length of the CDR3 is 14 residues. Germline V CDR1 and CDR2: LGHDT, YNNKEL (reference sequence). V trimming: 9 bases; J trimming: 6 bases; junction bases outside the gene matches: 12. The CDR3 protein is CASQPGQGGLEQYF. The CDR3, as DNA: TGTGCCAGTCAACCGGGACAGGGTGGTCTCGAGCAGTACTTC.

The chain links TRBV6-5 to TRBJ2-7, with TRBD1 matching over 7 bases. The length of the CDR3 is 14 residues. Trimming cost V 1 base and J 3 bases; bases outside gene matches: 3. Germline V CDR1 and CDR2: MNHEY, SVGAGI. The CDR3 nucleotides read TGTGCCAGCAGTTACTTGGGGGACAGCTACGAGCAGTACTTC. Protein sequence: CASSYLGDSYEQYF.

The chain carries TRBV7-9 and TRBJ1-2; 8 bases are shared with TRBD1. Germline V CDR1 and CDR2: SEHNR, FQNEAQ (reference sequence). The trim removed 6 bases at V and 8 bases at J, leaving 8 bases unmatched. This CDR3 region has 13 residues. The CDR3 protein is CASSPGQVDGYTF. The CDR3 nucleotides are TGTGCCAGCAGTCCGGGACAGGTGGACGGCTACACCTTC.

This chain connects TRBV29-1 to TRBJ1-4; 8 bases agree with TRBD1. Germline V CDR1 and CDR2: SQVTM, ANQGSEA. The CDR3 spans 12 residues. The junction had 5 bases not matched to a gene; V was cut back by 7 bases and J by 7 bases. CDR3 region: CSARTGPEKLFF. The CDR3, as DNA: TGCAGCGCACGGACAGGGCCTGAAAAACTGTTTTTT.

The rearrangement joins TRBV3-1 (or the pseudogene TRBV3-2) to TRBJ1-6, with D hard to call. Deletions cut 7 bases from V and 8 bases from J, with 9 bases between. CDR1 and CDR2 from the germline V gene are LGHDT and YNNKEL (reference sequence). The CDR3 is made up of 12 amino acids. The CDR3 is CASKSQDSPLHF. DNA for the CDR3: TGTGCCAGCAAGTCGCAGGATTCACCCCTCCACTTT.

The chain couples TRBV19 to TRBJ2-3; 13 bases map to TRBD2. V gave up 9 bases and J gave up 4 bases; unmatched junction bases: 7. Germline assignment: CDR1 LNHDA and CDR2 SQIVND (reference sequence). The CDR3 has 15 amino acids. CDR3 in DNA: TGTGCCAGCGGACTAGCGGGAGATCTGGCAGATACGCAGTATTTT. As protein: CASGLAGDLADTQYF.

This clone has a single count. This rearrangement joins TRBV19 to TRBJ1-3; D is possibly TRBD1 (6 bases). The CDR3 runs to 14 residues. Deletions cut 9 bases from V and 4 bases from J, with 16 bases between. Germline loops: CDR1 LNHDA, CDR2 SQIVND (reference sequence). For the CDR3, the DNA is TGTGCCAGCGCTTCCGGGACAATCGGAAACACCATATATTTT. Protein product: CASASGTIGNTIYF. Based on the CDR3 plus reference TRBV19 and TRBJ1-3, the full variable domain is DGGITQSPKYLFRKEGQNVTLSCEQNLNHDAMYWYRQDPGQGLRLIYYSQIVNDFQKGDIAEGYSVSREKKESFPLTVTSAQKNPTAFYLCASASGTIGNTIYFGEGSWLTVV.

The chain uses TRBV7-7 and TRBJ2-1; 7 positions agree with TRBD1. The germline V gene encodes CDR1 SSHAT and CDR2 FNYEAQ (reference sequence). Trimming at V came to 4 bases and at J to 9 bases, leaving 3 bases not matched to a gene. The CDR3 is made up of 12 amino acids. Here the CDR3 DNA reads TGTGCCAGCAGCTCAGACAGGGTTGAGCAGTTCTTC. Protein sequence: CASSSDRVEQFF.

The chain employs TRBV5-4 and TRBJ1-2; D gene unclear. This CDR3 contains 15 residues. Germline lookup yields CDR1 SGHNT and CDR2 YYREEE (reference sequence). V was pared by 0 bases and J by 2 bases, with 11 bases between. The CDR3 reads CASSLVGSRNYGYTF. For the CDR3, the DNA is TGTGCCAGCAGCTTGGTAGGGAGCCGGAACTATGGCTACACCTTC.

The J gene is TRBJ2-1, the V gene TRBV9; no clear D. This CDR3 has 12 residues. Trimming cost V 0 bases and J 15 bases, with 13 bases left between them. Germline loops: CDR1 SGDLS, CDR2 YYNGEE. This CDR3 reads CASSVDGQTLFF. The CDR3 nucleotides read TGTGCCAGCAGCGTAGACGGCCAAACTCTGTTCTTC.

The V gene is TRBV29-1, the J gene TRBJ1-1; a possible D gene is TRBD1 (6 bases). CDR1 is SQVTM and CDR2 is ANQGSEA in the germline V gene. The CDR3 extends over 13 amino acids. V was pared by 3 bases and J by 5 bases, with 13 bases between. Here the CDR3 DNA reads TGCAGCGTTGAGGGAGGGGGGTTTACTGAAGCTTTCTTT. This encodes CSVEGGGFTEAFF.

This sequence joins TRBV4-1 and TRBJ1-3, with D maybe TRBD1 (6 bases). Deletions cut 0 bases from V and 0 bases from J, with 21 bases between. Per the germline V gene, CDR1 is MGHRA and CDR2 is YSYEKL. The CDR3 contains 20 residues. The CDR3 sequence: CASSQDGGRSLSSSGNTIYF. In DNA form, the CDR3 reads TGCGCCAGCAGCCAAGATGGGGGCAGGAGCCTCTCGAGCTCTGGAAACACCATATATTTT.

This CDR3 is CSVARVGTGELFF. Here the CDR3 DNA reads TGCAGCGTTGCTAGGGTAGGGACCGGGGAGCTGTTTTTT. The rearrangement uses TRBV29-1 and TRBJ2-2; D gene ambiguous. The V gene's germline CDR1 is SQVTM and CDR2 ANQGSEA. The CDR3 loop spans 13 amino acids. The germline V and J ends were trimmed by 4 bases and 5 bases, with 11 bases remaining between them.

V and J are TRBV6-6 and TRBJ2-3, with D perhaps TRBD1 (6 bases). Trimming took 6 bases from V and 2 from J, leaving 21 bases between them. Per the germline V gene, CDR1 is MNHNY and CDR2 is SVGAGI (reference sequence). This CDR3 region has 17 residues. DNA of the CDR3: TGTGCCAGCAGACGACCACCAGGGGCCCCCTCCACAGATACGCAGTATTTT. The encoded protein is CASRRPPGAPSTDTQYF.

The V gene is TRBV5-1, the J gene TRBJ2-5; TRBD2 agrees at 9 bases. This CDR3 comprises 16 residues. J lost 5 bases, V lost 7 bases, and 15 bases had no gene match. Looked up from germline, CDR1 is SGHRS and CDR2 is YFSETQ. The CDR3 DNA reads TGCGCCAGCTCTCTCTCGGCGGGAGGGCGGATGGAGACCCAGTACTTC. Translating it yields CASSLSAGGRMETQYF.

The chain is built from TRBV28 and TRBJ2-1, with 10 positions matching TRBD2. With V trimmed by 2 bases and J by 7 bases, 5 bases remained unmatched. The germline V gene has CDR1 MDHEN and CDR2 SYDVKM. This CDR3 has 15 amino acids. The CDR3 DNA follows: TGTGCCAGCAGTTTAGTAGCGGGAGGCAAAAATGAGCAGTTCTTC. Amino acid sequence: CASSLVAGGKNEQFF.

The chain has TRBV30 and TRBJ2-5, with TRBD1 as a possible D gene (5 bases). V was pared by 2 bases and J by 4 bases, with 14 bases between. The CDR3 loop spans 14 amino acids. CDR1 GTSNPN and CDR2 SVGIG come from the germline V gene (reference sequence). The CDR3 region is CAWSRGRQSETQYF. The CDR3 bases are TGTGCCTGGAGTCGAGGACGACAGTCAGAGACCCAGTACTTC.

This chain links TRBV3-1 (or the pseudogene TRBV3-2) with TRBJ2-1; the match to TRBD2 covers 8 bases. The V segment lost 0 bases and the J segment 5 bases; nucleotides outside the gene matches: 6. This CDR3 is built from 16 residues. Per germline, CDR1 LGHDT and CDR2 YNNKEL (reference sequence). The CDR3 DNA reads TGTGCCAGCAGCCAAGAAGTGGCGGGAGGTCACAATGAGCAGTTCTTC. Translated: CASSQEVAGGHNEQFF.

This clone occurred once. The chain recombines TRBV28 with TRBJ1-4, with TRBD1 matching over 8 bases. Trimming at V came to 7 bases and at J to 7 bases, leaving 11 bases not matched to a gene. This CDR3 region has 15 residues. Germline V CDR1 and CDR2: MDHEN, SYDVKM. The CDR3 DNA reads TGTGCCAGCACTCTACAGGGGGTGGTCGGTGAAAAACTGTTTTTT. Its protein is CASTLQGVVGEKLFF.